The rows below give T cell receptor beta chains drawn from one sample of a study of blood T cell repertoires in COVID-19. Measured with immunoSEQ multiplex PCR; TCRdb has only the in-frame clones, and not every one. The sample has 120,000 to 150,000 clones, 80% to 90% seen once. Sample: peripheral blood. These receptors came from a woman in her fifties or sixties with COVID-19, enrolled during active disease. The CDR3 runs from the conserved cysteine through the conserved F or W. D genes are given only for firm matches. Not all rows give a size; the values are once, few, many and, for expanded clones, a class.

v_gene	abundance	j_gene	d_gene	CDR3aa	CDR3nt
TRBV7-6	-	TRBJ2-1	-	CASSLSGEQFF	TGTGCCAGCAGCTTATCGGGTGAGCAGTTCTTC
TRBV7-8	-	TRBJ1-5	TRBD1	CASSLDRTNQPQHF	TGTGCCAGCAGCTTGGACAGGACGAATCAGCCCCAGCATTTT
TRBV18	-	TRBJ1-4	-	CASSPGGGFEEKLFF	TGTGCCAGCTCACCGGGGGGAGGCTTCGAGGAAAAACTGTTTTTT
TRBV6-5	-	TRBJ1-1	-	CASSLRTLSEAFF	TGTGCCAGCAGTCTTCGGACACTCTCTGAAGCTTTCTTT
TRBV3-1/TRBV3-2	-	TRBJ1-1	-	CASSQDPGDEAFF	TGTGCCAGCAGCCAAGATCCAGGGGATGAAGCTTTCTTT
TRBV3-1/TRBV3-2	-	TRBJ2-7	-	CASSQDRQSYEQYF	TGTGCCAGCAGCCAAGACAGACAGAGCTACGAGCAGTACTTC
TRBV3-1/TRBV3-2	-	TRBJ1-3	-	CASSRGGGHSGNTIYF	TGTGCCAGCAGCCGGGGGGGAGGTCACTCTGGAAACACCATATATTTT
TRBV29-1	-	TRBJ1-1	TRBD1	CSVGQGVGEAFF	TGCAGCGTGGGACAGGGGGTTGGTGAAGCTTTCTTT
TRBV4-3	-	TRBJ1-2	-	CASSQETPGETPGRYGYTF	TGCGCCAGCAGCCAAGAGACCCCAGGGGAGACCCCGGGCCGCTATGGCTACACCTTC
TRBV6-5	-	TRBJ2-1	TRBD2	CASSYVSGGAYNEQFF	TGTGCCAGCAGTTACGTCAGCGGGGGGGCTTATAATGAGCAGTTCTTC
TRBV11-3	once	TRBJ2-1	-	CASSRENEQFF	TGTGCCAGCAGCCGGGAGAATGAGCAGTTCTTC
TRBV5-1	-	TRBJ1-4	TRBD1	CASSVGRDRPNEKLFF	TGCGCCAGCAGCGTCGGCCGGGACAGACCTAATGAAAAACTGTTTTTT
TRBV11-1	-	TRBJ1-1	-	CASSFETGANTEAFF	TGTGCCAGCAGCTTTGAAACAGGAGCAAACACTGAAGCTTTCTTT
TRBV9	-	TRBJ2-3	TRBD2	CASSVGNGGASDTQYF	TGTGCCAGCAGCGTAGGAAACGGGGGGGCATCAGATACGCAGTATTTT
TRBV4-3	-	TRBJ2-7	-	CASSPSLTDTLYEQYF	TGCGCCAGCAGCCCAAGTCTCACGGACACCCTCTACGAGCAGTACTTC
TRBV2	-	TRBJ2-7	TRBD2	CASRETSGGSYEQYF	TGTGCCAGCAGGGAGACTAGCGGGGGATCCTACGAGCAGTACTTC
TRBV28	-	TRBJ2-5	-	CAISSRDTRGTQYF	TGTGCCATCTCTTCCCGGGACACAAGGGGGACCCAGTACTTC
TRBV27	-	TRBJ1-1	-	CASSLGRGGYTEAFF	TGTGCCAGCAGTTTAGGCAGGGGTGGCTACACTGAAGCTTTCTTT
TRBV3-1/TRBV3-2	-	TRBJ2-1	-	CASSQGTENYNEQFF	TGTGCCAGCAGCCAAGGGACAGAAAACTACAATGAGCAGTTCTTC
TRBV7-9	-	TRBJ1-1	-	CASSVQWGTGKAFF	TGTGCCAGCAGCGTCCAGTGGGGCACGGGCAAAGCTTTCTTT
TRBV12-3/TRBV12-4	-	TRBJ1-5	-	CASSLLDQPQHF	TGTGCCAGCAGTTTACTCGATCAGCCCCAGCATTTT
TRBV4-1	-	TRBJ1-1	TRBD1	CASSQNPGQVYTEAFF	TGCGCCAGCAGCCAAAATCCGGGACAGGTGTACACTGAAGCTTTCTTT
TRBV7-2	-	TRBJ2-5	-	CASSPKETQYF	TGTGCCAGCAGCCCTAAAGAGACCCAGTACTTC
TRBV19	-	TRBJ2-3	-	CASSIDESRTDTQYF	TGTGCCAGTAGTATAGATGAGAGCCGCACAGATACGCAGTATTTT
TRBV7-3	-	TRBJ2-6	-	CASSSDSSGANVLTF	TGTGCCAGCAGCTCAGACAGCTCTGGGGCCAACGTCCTGACTTTC
TRBV11-2	-	TRBJ2-5	-	CASSSTSQETQYF	TGTGCCAGCAGCTCGACTAGCCAAGAGACCCAGTACTTC
TRBV6-6	once	TRBJ1-5	-	CASSYKEGGDQPQHF	TGTGCCAGCAGTTACAAGGAGGGGGGGGATCAGCCCCAGCATTTT
TRBV5-4	-	TRBJ2-5	-	CASSRTEETQYF	TGTGCCAGCAGCCGAACAGAAGAGACCCAGTACTTC
TRBV7-6	-	TRBJ2-5	TRBD2	CASSPGLAGGMMPQETQYF	TGTGCCAGCAGCCCTGGACTAGCGGGGGGAATGATGCCCCAAGAGACCCAGTACTTC